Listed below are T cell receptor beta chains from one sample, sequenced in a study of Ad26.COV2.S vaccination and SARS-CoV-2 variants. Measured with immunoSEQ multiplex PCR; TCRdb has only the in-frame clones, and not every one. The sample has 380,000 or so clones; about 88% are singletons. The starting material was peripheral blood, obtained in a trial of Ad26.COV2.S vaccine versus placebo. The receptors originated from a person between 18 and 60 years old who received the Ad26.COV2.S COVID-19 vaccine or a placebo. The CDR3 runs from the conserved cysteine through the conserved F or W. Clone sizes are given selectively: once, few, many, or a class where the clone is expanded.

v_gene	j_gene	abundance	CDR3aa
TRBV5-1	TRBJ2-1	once	CASSLAAGAYNEQFF
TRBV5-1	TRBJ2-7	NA	CASSLVAGGGYEQYF
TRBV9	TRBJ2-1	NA	CASSVTSGSNEQFF
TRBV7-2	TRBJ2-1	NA	CASSQSGRDNEQFF
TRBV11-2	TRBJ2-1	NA	CASRPGWGNEQFF
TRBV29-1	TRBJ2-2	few	CSVGTGGYTGELFF
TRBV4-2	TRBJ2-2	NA	CASNRDAGELFF
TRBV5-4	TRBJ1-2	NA	CASSLRLPGTLDGYTF
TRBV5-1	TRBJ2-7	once	CASSLEGGTYEQYF
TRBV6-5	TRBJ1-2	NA	CASRGGLGGYTF
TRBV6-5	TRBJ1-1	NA	CASSYSGGLNTEAFF
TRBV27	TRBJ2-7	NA	CASSLLPPEGTYEQYF
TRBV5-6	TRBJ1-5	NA	CASSLTGRNQPQHF
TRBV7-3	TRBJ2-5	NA	CASGGQETQYF
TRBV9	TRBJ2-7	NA	CASSSMGYGEQYF
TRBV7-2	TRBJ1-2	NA	CASSLDAIGVYGYTF
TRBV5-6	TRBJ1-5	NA	CASSSMSGPAGNQPQHF
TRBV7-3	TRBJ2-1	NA	CASSLRTGGGYNEQFF
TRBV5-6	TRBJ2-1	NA	CASSLGRGRIEQFF
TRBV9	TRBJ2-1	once	CASSVAPGGRGGSYNEQFF